Following are 14 T cell receptor beta chains from one sample sequenced in a study of cytomegalovirus exposure and HLA in healthy donors. In the PCR, 60 Vbeta and 13 Jbeta primers were used. Here immunoSEQ multiplex PCR was the method, and the copy in TCRdb shows in-frame clones only, minus some. The data show approximately 130,000 clones, 80% seen once. The sample taken for sequencing was PBMCs. These receptors all stem from a woman aged 40 to 49 in good health and CMV-seronegative.

V usage is TRBV4-1 and J usage is TRBJ2-2; 7 bases line up with TRBD2. V shed 4 bases and J 0 bases; nucleotides not matched to a gene: 5. CDR3 length equals 16 residues. Germline CDR1 MGHRA, CDR2 YSYEKL. DNA for the CDR3: TGCGCCAGCAGCCCTGGGAGGGCCCCGAACACCGGGGAGCTGTTTTTT. This codes for CASSPGRAPNTGELFF.

The chain combines TRBV18 with TRBJ2-7; 10 positions agree with TRBD1. The CDR3 is 14 residues long. The trim removed 6 bases at V and 5 bases at J, leaving 7 bases unmatched. Germline CDR1 reads KGHSH; CDR2 reads LQKENI. This chain's CDR3 is CASSGTGVEHEQYF. The CDR3 bases are TGTGCCAGCTCCGGGACAGGGGTAGAACACGAGCAGTACTTC.

The chain carries TRBV5-6 and TRBJ1-4; 8 positions match TRBD1. This CDR3 spans 19 amino acids. Germline V gene data show CDR1 as SGHDT and CDR2 as YYEEEE. The J segment lost 2 bases and the V segment lost 2 bases, leaving 14 bases of the junction unmatched. CDR3 residues: CASSFLGQGGVKTNEKLFF. CDR3 DNA: TGTGCCAGCAGCTTTTTAGGACAGGGAGGAGTTAAGACTAATGAAAAACTGTTTTTT.

The genes are TRBV29-1 and TRBJ2-6, with 10 bases lining up with TRBD1. The CDR3 loop spans 16 amino acids. V lost 4 bases to trimming and J lost 0 bases; unmatched junction nucleotides: 3. CDR1 is SQVTM, CDR2 ANQGSEA, per germline. The CDR3 nucleotides read TGCAGCGTTGTCGGGACAGGGGCCTCTGGGGCCAACGTCCTGACTTTC. The encoded protein is CSVVGTGASGANVLTF.

CDR3 sequence: CASSYSGRTSYNEQFF. As DNA, the CDR3 is TGTGCCAGCAGTTACTCGGGAAGGACTAGTTACAATGAGCAGTTCTTC. The chain combines TRBV6-5 with TRBJ2-1; TRBD2 aligns across 7 bases. CDR3 length: 16 amino acids. CDR1 is MNHEY and CDR2 is SVGAGI in the germline V gene. V shed 0 bases, J shed 4 bases, and the junction held 6 bases outside the gene matches.

The J gene is TRBJ2-7, the V gene TRBV7-9, with 7 positions matching TRBD1. Per germline, CDR1 SEHNR and CDR2 FQNEAQ (reference sequence). The CDR3 contains 15 residues. Trimming cost V 1 base and J 3 bases; bases outside gene matches: 6. DNA of the CDR3: TGTGCCAGCAGCTTAGGGGTGGGGACAGACTACGAGCAGTACTTC. It yields the protein CASSLGVGTDYEQYF.

The genes are TRBV10-3 and TRBJ2-7; 10 nucleotides match TRBD1. J gave up 0 bases and V 5 bases, and 4 bases lay outside the gene matches. Looked up from germline, CDR1 is ENHRY and CDR2 is SYGVKD. The CDR3 loop spans 15 amino acids. CDR3 sequence (DNA): TGTGCCATCAGTAAAGGACAGGGGGGCTCCTACGAGCAGTACTTC. It is translated as CAISKGQGGSYEQYF.

The V gene is TRBV6-5, the J gene TRBJ1-1; tentative D call: TRBD1 (6 bases). The germline CDR1 and CDR2 sequences are MNHEY and SVGAGI. This CDR3 is built from 14 residues. The V and J ends lost 2 bases and 2 bases respectively, with 9 bases between them. The DNA for the CDR3 is TGTGCCAGCAGTTACCCGGACAGAAACACTGAAGCTTTCTTT. It translates to CASSYPDRNTEAFF.

The chain employs TRBV2 and TRBJ2-2; D possibly corresponds to TRBD2 (6 bases). V was clipped by 9 bases and J by 0 bases, with 11 bases between them. Germline values: CDR1 SNHLY, CDR2 FYNNEI. The CDR3 sequence is 14 residues long. The CDR3 is CASSGESNTGELFF. The CDR3 nucleotides are TGTGCCAGTTCGGGGGAGTCGAACACCGGGGAGCTGTTTTTT.

The chain has TRBV7-2 and TRBJ2-7, with D unclear. The CDR3 consists of 13 residues. Germline CDR1 and CDR2: SGHTA and FQGNSA. V was trimmed by 3 bases and J by 0 bases, leaving 6 bases between them. CDR3 in DNA: TGTGCCAGCAGCTTTGGCCGCTCCTACGAGCAGTACTTC. Protein: CASSFGRSYEQYF.

The V and J genes are TRBV9 and TRBJ2-7; 8 bases line up with TRBD2. The CDR3 runs to 15 residues. V lost 4 bases to trimming and J lost 2 bases; unmatched junction nucleotides: 8. CDR1 is SGDLS and CDR2 is YYNGEE in the germline V gene. The CDR3 loop is CASSPFAGGPYEQYF. CDR3 DNA sequence: TGTGCCAGCAGCCCCTTTGCGGGAGGCCCCTACGAGCAGTACTTC.

This sequence joins TRBV7-8 and TRBJ2-7, with 9 bases aligning to TRBD2. Germline V gene lookup returns CDR1 SGHVS and CDR2 FQNEAQ. The ends lost 1 base at V and 3 bases at J; junction bases unmatched: 4. CDR3 length: 15 amino acids. In DNA, the CDR3 is TGTGCCAGCAGCTTAGACGGGCGGGGGGGCTACGAGCAGTACTTC. It specifies CASSLDGRGGYEQYF.

The chain uses TRBV5-1 and TRBJ2-7; 12 nucleotides align to TRBD2. In germline, CDR1 is SGHRS, CDR2 YFSETQ. The trim removed 3 bases at V and 2 bases at J, leaving 0 bases unmatched. This CDR3 contains 14 residues. The CDR3 is CASSWTSGAYEQYF. The CDR3 DNA reads TGCGCCAGCAGCTGGACTAGCGGGGCCTACGAGCAGTACTTC.

The V and J genes are TRBV27 and TRBJ2-7, with TRBD1 identical over 7 bases. V was clipped by 5 bases and J by 7 bases; unmatched bases: 8. Per the germline V gene, CDR1 is MNHEY and CDR2 is SMNVEV (reference sequence). The CDR3 contains 13 residues. CDR3 in DNA: TGTGCCAGCAGTCTCAAGAGGGGGCGGGAGCAGTACTTC. The encoded protein is CASSLKRGREQYF.